The 28 T cell receptor beta chains listed next were all sequenced from one sample in a study of cytomegalovirus exposure and HLA in healthy donors. This table comes from immunoSEQ multiplex PCR, and its TCRdb copy is limited to in-frame clones, with some not included. The sample yields about 120,000 clones, more than 70% seen once. Sequenced sample: PBMCs. These receptor sequences come from a man between 18 and 35 years old in good health and CMV-seronegative.

The chain has TRBV5-1 and TRBJ1-2, with a tentative D call TRBD1 (6 bases). The CDR3 has 14 residues. V lost 0 bases, J lost 4 bases, and 10 bases lay in between. Looked up from germline, CDR1 is SGHRS and CDR2 is YFSETQ. The CDR3 protein is CASSLDRAAYGYTF. The DNA of the CDR3 is TGCGCCAGCAGCTTGGACAGGGCCGCCTATGGCTACACCTTC.

The rearrangement uses TRBV6-5 and TRBJ1-1; the D is unclear. Germline V gene data show CDR1 as MNHEY and CDR2 as SVGAGI. Trimming stripped 4 bases from V and 4 bases from J, with 10 bases between. This CDR3 has 13 amino acids. As DNA, the CDR3 is TGTGCCAGCAGTTTAACTTTGAGCACTGAAGCTTTCTTT. Protein: CASSLTLSTEAFF.

The CDR3 loop is CASSGEPGRNTEAFF. The CDR3 nucleotides are TGTGCCAGCTCGGGGGAACCTGGGCGGAACACTGAAGCTTTCTTT. The V gene is TRBV25-1, the J gene TRBJ1-1; D is perhaps TRBD1 (5 bases). The V end was cut by 8 bases, the J end by 1 base, with 17 bases between. Germline CDR1 reads MGHDK; CDR2 reads SYGVNS. The CDR3 is made up of 15 amino acids.

CDR3 nucleotides: TGTGCCAGCCGGAGCGGGATCTACGAGCAGTACTTC. It translates to CASRSGIYEQYF. The rearrangement joins TRBV6-5 to TRBJ2-7; 7 positions agree with TRBD2. The V gene end was trimmed by 8 bases and the J gene end by 3 bases; junction bases not matched to a gene: 4. The CDR3 has 12 residues. Germline V gene sequence: CDR1 MNHEY, CDR2 SVGAGI.

This chain joins TRBV7-9 and TRBJ1-2, with 8 bases matching TRBD1. CDR3 length: 13 amino acids. V gave up 5 bases and J gave up 4 bases; unmatched junction bases: 3. Germline V gene data show CDR1 as SEHNR and CDR2 as FQNEAQ (reference sequence). CDR3 residues: CASSIQGAYGYTF. DNA of the CDR3: TGTGCCAGCAGCATCCAGGGGGCCTATGGCTACACCTTC.

In this sample, this clone turned up a few times. CDR3 residues: CASSLAGARHTEAFF. The CDR3 nucleotides read TGCGCCAGCAGCTTAGCGGGGGCAAGACACACTGAAGCTTTCTTT. V and J are TRBV5-1 and TRBJ1-1, with a weak D call TRBD1 (6 bases). The CDR3 is 15 residues long. Germline lookup yields CDR1 SGHRS and CDR2 YFSETQ. The V gene lost 2 bases and the J gene lost 3 bases, with 14 bases spanning the gap.

J is TRBJ2-3 and V is TRBV11-2, with 8 nucleotides matching TRBD1. Germline V lookup: CDR1 SGHAT, CDR2 FQNNGV. This CDR3 is 15 amino acids long. The V gene end was trimmed by 7 bases and the J gene end by 2 bases; junction bases not matched to a gene: 8. The CDR3 protein is CASTPGDRPTDTQYF. The CDR3, as DNA: TGTGCCAGCACCCCAGGGGACAGGCCCACAGATACGCAGTATTTT.

The J gene is TRBJ1-1, the V gene TRBV5-1; D is unclear. The germline V and J ends were trimmed by 4 bases and 7 bases, with 17 bases remaining between them. From germline, CDR1 is SGHRS and CDR2 YFSETQ. This CDR3 comprises 14 residues. The CDR3 loop reads CASSPLVGFGEAFF. The CDR3 nucleotides are TGCGCCAGCAGCCCACTAGTAGGTTTCGGTGAAGCTTTCTTT. Full variable domain (rest looked up from reference TRBV5-1 and TRBJ1-1): KAGVTQTPRYLIKTRGQQVTLSCSPISGHRSVSWYQQTPGQGLQFLFEYFSETQRNKGNFPGRFSGRQFSNSRSEMNVSTLELGDSALYLCASSPLVGFGEAFFGQGTRLTVV.

This clone has just one count. In DNA form, the CDR3 reads TGTGCCAGCACCCGCGCAGGGCCGAGCACTGAAGCTTTCTTT. Amino acids: CASTRAGPSTEAFF. The chain carries TRBV7-9 and TRBJ1-1; tentatively, D is TRBD1 (5 bases). V lost 7 bases to trimming and J lost 4 bases, with 16 bases between them. CDR3 length equals 14 residues. Germline loops: CDR1 SEHNR, CDR2 FQNEAQ (reference sequence).

The chain links TRBV13 to TRBJ2-6, with a weak D call TRBD2 (6 bases). Germline V gene lookup returns CDR1 PRHDT and CDR2 FYEKMQ (reference sequence). The V gene lost 3 bases and the J gene lost 0 bases, with 15 bases spanning the gap. There are 18 residues in the CDR3. Here the CDR3 DNA reads TGTGCCAGCAGCTTGTTGGCGGGACGGACCTCTGGGGCCAACGTCCTGACTTTC. Amino acids: CASSLLAGRTSGANVLTF.

The rearrangement joins TRBV19 to TRBJ1-2; 8 bases line up with TRBD1. The CDR3 is 16 amino acids. Germline CDR1 LNHDA, CDR2 SQIVND (reference sequence). V lost 3 bases and J lost 3; bases outside the gene matches: 9. Written as DNA, the CDR3 is TGTGCCAGTAGTATCCGTTCGGACAGGGTTTACTATGGCTACACCTTC. It codes for CASSIRSDRVYYGYTF.

The chain recombines TRBV5-1 with TRBJ2-5; 7 bases fit TRBD2. This CDR3 region has 15 residues. The ends lost 4 bases at V and 1 base at J; junction bases unmatched: 7. Germline CDR1 and CDR2: SGHRS and YFSETQ. CDR3 bases: TGCGCCAGCAGCGTTGGGCCTAGCGGCCAAGAGACCCAGTACTTC. It codes for CASSVGPSGQETQYF.

The chain is built from TRBV19 and TRBJ2-3; 10 bases map to TRBD2. The CDR3 has 16 residues. CDR1 LNHDA and CDR2 SQIVND come from the germline V gene (reference sequence). The J segment lost 4 bases and the V segment lost 4 bases, leaving 8 bases of the junction unmatched. The CDR3 loop reads CASSKRRTSGADTQYF. The CDR3 bases are TGTGCCAGTAGTAAGAGGAGGACTAGCGGAGCAGATACGCAGTATTTT. Full variable domain (rest looked up from reference TRBV19 and TRBJ2-3): DGGITQSPKYLFRKEGQNVTLSCEQNLNHDAMYWYRQDPGQGLRLIYYSQIVNDFQKGDIAEGYSVSREKKESFPLTVTSAQKNPTAFYLCASSKRRTSGADTQYFGPGTRLTVL.

The chain joins TRBV23-1 to TRBJ1-5, with a possible D match to TRBD1 (5 bases). TRBV23-1 is an ORF; its function is uncertain. V lost 0 bases to trimming and J lost 0 bases, with 15 bases between them. This CDR3 spans 18 amino acids. In DNA, the CDR3 is TGCGCCAGCAGTCAATCGAGTCAGGGTGAAGATAGCAATCAGCCCCAGCATTTT. It specifies CASSQSSQGEDSNQPQHF.

The chain's CDR3 is CASTPTGTATEAFF. In DNA form, the CDR3 reads TGTGCCAGCACCCCGACAGGGACCGCCACTGAAGCTTTCTTT. V gene TRBV27 combines with J gene TRBJ1-1, with TRBD1 matching 7 bases. V was clipped by 7 bases and J by 4 bases; unmatched bases: 9. Per germline, CDR1 MNHEY and CDR2 SMNVEV (reference sequence). The CDR3 length is 14 residues.

The chain carries TRBV5-1 and TRBJ2-2; possibly TRBD1 for D (5 bases). V was shortened by 0 bases and J by 2 bases, with 11 bases between the two germline ends. The CDR3 has 16 residues. The germline V gene has CDR1 SGHRS and CDR2 YFSETQ. CDR3 loop: CASSLGWTPNTGELFF. As DNA, the CDR3 is TGCGCCAGCAGCTTGGGGTGGACACCTAACACCGGGGAGCTGTTTTTT.

The V call is TRBV5-1, the J call TRBJ1-4; tentatively, D is TRBD1 (5 bases). Germline V CDR1 and CDR2: SGHRS, YFSETQ. Trimming took off 2 bases at V and 6 bases at J, with 8 bases between the two ends. CDR3 length: 13 amino acids. This chain's CDR3 is CASSFLGDEKLFF. Here the CDR3 DNA reads TGCGCCAGCAGCTTTTTAGGGGATGAAAAACTGTTTTTT.

The chain links TRBV11-2 to TRBJ1-5; D is possibly TRBD1 (5 bases). The V gene lost 5 bases and the J gene lost 4 bases, with 9 bases spanning the gap. The CDR3 runs 13 residues. Germline V gene sequence: CDR1 SGHAT, CDR2 FQNNGV. This CDR3 reads CASSETANQPQHF. The CDR3 coding sequence is TGTGCCAGCAGCGAGACAGCGAATCAGCCCCAGCATTTT.

This sequence joins TRBV2 and TRBJ2-2; D remains unclear. Looked up from germline, CDR1 is SNHLY and CDR2 is FYNNEI. Trimming removed 7 bases from V and 3 bases from J, with 9 bases in between. This CDR3 region has 13 residues. CDR3 region: CASTLTYTGELFF. The CDR3 DNA follows: TGTGCCAGCACCCTCACATACACCGGGGAGCTGTTTTTT.

The chain combines TRBV4-1 with TRBJ1-2; 7 nucleotides agree with TRBD1. Germline V gives CDR1 MGHRA, CDR2 YSYEKL. The CDR3 totals 15 residues. Trimming took 0 bases from V and 3 from J; bases not matched to a gene: 4. CDR3 sequence reads: CASSQEGQPYYGYTF. The CDR3 nucleotides read TGCGCCAGCAGCCAAGAGGGACAGCCCTACTATGGCTACACCTTC.

The rearrangement uses TRBV15 and TRBJ1-5; D gene uncertain. CDR3 length equals 14 residues. The V gene's germline CDR1 is LNHNV and CDR2 YYDKDF (reference sequence). Trimming pared 1 base from V and 5 bases from J, leaving 9 bases between. The CDR3 nucleotides read TGTGCCACCAGCAGAGGGGGAGGGTATCAGCCCCAGCATTTT. Protein: CATSRGGGYQPQHF.

This chain uses TRBV30 with TRBJ1-2, with D tentatively TRBD1 (6 bases). V gave up 5 bases and J gave up 8 bases, with 18 bases separating them. The germline V gene has CDR1 GTSNPN and CDR2 SVGIG (reference sequence). The CDR3 is made up of 13 amino acids. The chain's CDR3 is CAWEGVRAGGYTF. CDR3 coding DNA: TGTGCCTGGGAGGGGGTGAGGGCTGGAGGCTACACCTTC.

The chain employs TRBV6-5 and TRBJ1-2; 7 nucleotides align to TRBD1. The J segment lost 6 bases and the V segment lost 7 bases, leaving 8 bases of the junction unmatched. In germline, CDR1 is MNHEY, CDR2 SVGAGI. CDR3 size: 13 residues. CDR3 DNA: TGTGCCAGCAAAGTGACAGGGATTCATGGCTACACCTTC. This gives the protein CASKVTGIHGYTF.

This chain uses TRBV4-1 with TRBJ1-3; D might be TRBD1 (6 bases). Trimming shortened V by 0 bases and J by 4 bases, and 10 bases separated the two germline ends. Germline V gene sequence: CDR1 MGHRA, CDR2 YSYEKL. The CDR3 is made up of 15 amino acids. The CDR3 sequence is CASSQDGGHGNTIYF. The CDR3 DNA sequence: TGCGCCAGCAGCCAAGATGGGGGACACGGAAACACCATATATTTT.

The rearrangement joins TRBV30 to TRBJ2-5; possibly TRBD1 for D (5 bases). The CDR3 has 13 amino acids. The germline V and J ends were trimmed by 3 bases and 5 bases, with 13 bases remaining between them. Germline-derived CDR1 and CDR2 are GTSNPN and SVGIG (reference sequence). CDR3 protein: CAWRAQGSETQYF. DNA for the CDR3: TGTGCCTGGAGAGCTCAGGGATCGGAGACCCAGTACTTC.

This clone was counted only a few times. The chain combines TRBV29-1 with TRBJ2-5; 7 bases align to TRBD2. The CDR3 loop spans 13 amino acids. After removal of 7 bases from V and 5 bases from J, the junction contained 10 bases not matched to a gene. Germline V gene lookup returns CDR1 SQVTM and CDR2 ANQGSEA. The CDR3 here is CSADGGVGETQYF. Written as DNA, the CDR3 is TGCAGCGCCGATGGGGGGGTGGGGGAGACCCAGTACTTC.

The chain recombines TRBV11-2 with TRBJ2-7, with 9 bases that match TRBD2. CDR3 length equals 14 residues. In germline, CDR1 is SGHAT, CDR2 FQNNGV. V was clipped by 6 bases and J by 2 bases; unmatched bases: 5. This chain's CDR3 is CASSLAGPPYEQYF. CDR3 sequence (DNA): TGTGCCAGCAGTCTAGCGGGGCCCCCCTACGAGCAGTACTTC.

The chain links TRBV7-9 to TRBJ2-1, with 10 bases matching TRBD2. CDR1 and CDR2 from the germline V gene are SEHNR and FQNEAQ (reference sequence). J lost 4 bases, V lost 1 base, and 7 bases had no gene match. This CDR3 has 17 amino acids. The CDR3 sequence is CASSLGGLAGVYNEQFF. DNA of the CDR3: TGTGCCAGCAGCTTAGGAGGCCTAGCGGGGGTTTACAATGAGCAGTTCTTC.